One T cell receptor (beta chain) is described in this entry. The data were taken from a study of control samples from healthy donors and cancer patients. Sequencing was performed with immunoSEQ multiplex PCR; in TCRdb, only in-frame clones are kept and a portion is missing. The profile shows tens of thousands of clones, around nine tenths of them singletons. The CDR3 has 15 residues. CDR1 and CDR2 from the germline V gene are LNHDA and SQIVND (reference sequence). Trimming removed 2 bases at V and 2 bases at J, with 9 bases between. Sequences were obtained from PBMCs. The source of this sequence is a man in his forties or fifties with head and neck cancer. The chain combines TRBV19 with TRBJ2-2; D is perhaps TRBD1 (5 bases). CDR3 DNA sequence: TGTGCCAGTAGTATACAGGGTGTAAACACCGGGGAGCTGTTTTTT. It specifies CASSIQGVNTGELFF.